A single sample gave rise to the 9 T cell receptor beta chains below, sequenced in a study of T cells in Graves' hyperthyroidism and ophthalmopathy. TCR beta CDR3 regions were amplified from RNA. Carried out on the TCR CDR3, a first-round RT-PCR used the HTBI primer set. TCRdb fed the multiplex PCR reads into MiXCR, producing one record per CDR3 protein. The sample lists about 270,000 distinct CDR3 sequences, roughly 20% seen once, with 50% to 75% in the top ten. The specimen was blood. Receptors originate from a young man with Graves' ophthalmopathy.

This clonotype showed up many times. The chain joins TRBV20-1 to TRBJ2-5; 9 bases align to TRBD2. The CDR3 extends over 15 amino acids. V was clipped by 3 bases and J by 5 bases; unmatched bases: 10. Per the germline V gene, CDR1 is DFQATT and CDR2 is SNEGSKA (reference sequence). In nucleotides, the CDR3 is TGCAGTGCTAGTACGCTAGCGGGATCGGGCGAGACCCAGTACTTC. Translated, it gives CSASTLAGSGETQYF.

This clonotype was seen repeatedly, ten times or more. The CDR3 region is CASSQVAGYQETQYF. The CDR3, as DNA: TGTGCCAGCAGCCAAGTAGCGGGGTACCAAGAGACCCAGTACTTC. V gene TRBV3-1 combines with J gene TRBJ2-5; 8 bases line up with TRBD2. Germline CDR1 reads LGHDT; CDR2 reads YNNKEL (reference sequence). J was trimmed by 0 bases and V by 1 base; bases with no gene match: 1. CDR3 length: 15 residues.

This clonotype was seen once. This sequence joins TRBV5-6 and TRBJ2-2, with a tentative D call TRBD2 (5 bases). V lost 1 base and J lost 5, with 12 bases in between. Germline assignment: CDR1 SGHDT and CDR2 YYEEEE. This CDR3 is 15 amino acids long. DNA for the CDR3: TGTGCCAGCAGCTTGAGGCTAGCTCTAACCGGGGAGCTGTTTTTT. Protein product: CASSLRLALTGELFF. Looking up the rest from reference TRBV5-6 and TRBJ2-2 gives the full variable domain: DAGVTQSPTHLIKTRGQQVTLRCSPKSGHDTVSWYQQALGQGPQFIFQYYEEEERQRGNFPDRFSGHQFPNYSSELNVNALLLGDSALYLCASSLRLALTGELFFGEGSRLTVL.

This clonotype was counted between two and nine times. The V call is TRBV15, the J call TRBJ2-5; D call uncertain. Germline lookup yields CDR1 LNHNV and CDR2 YYDKDF (reference sequence). V was trimmed by 4 bases and J by 5 bases, leaving 11 bases between them. The CDR3 is made up of 13 amino acids. CDR3 sequence: CATSTGIWETQYF. The CDR3 region has the DNA TGTGCCACCAGCACTGGGATCTGGGAGACCCAGTACTTC.

This clonotype was observed a few times. The chain is built from TRBV29-1 and TRBJ1-4; D call uncertain. The germline V gene has CDR1 SQVTM and CDR2 ANQGSEA. V was clipped by 4 bases and J by 4 bases, with 10 bases between them. The CDR3 has 13 residues. The CDR3 protein is CSVAAGGNEKLFF. The DNA of the CDR3 is TGCAGCGTTGCAGCGGGCGGTAATGAAAAACTGTTTTTT.

This clonotype has a count of ten or more. The genes are TRBV5-1 and TRBJ2-3; 7 bases match TRBD1. The CDR3 spans 14 residues. Germline V gene data show CDR1 as SGHRS and CDR2 as YFSETQ. J was trimmed by 0 bases and V by 5 bases; bases with no gene match: 3. The CDR3 DNA sequence: TGCGCCAGCAGGCCAGGGGGAAGCACAGATACGCAGTATTTT. Amino acids: CASRPGGSTDTQYF.

This clonotype turned up a few times. The rearrangement links TRBV7-2 to TRBJ2-1, with 7 nucleotides matching TRBD2. The CDR3 length is 15 residues. V was pared by 5 bases and J by 1 base, with 5 bases of the junction left unmatched. Germline assignment: CDR1 SGHTA and CDR2 FQGNSA. CDR3 region: CASSPLALSYNEQFF. The CDR3 bases are TGTGCCAGCAGCCCACTAGCGTTATCCTACAATGAGCAGTTCTTC.

The V call is TRBV12-3 or TRBV12-4, the J call TRBJ2-5, with unresolved D. Trimming removed 5 bases from V and 1 base from J, with 11 bases in between. This CDR3 spans 14 amino acids. CDR3 sequence: CASSPTSIQETQYF. CDR3 DNA: TGTGCCAGCAGTCCCACGTCCATCCAAGAGACCCAGTACTTC.

This clonotype was seen at least ten times. V and J are TRBV6-2 or TRBV6-3 and TRBJ1-2, with D possibly TRBD1 on 5 matching bases. Germline V gene sequence: CDR1 MNHEY, CDR2 SVGEGT. The CDR3 spans 14 residues. V was trimmed by 2 bases and J by 6 bases, leaving 13 bases between them. The CDR3 nucleotides are TGTGCCAGCAGTTACGTTGGGGGAGCGGATGGCTACACCTTC. Protein: CASSYVGGADGYTF.